One and the same sample provided the 5 T cell receptor beta chains below, sequenced in a study of blood T cells in healthy people across ages. Through a sample-barcoded 5' primer and a J-beta primer mix, a second PCR was run for roughly 7 to 11 cycles. TCRdb reprocessed the 5' RACE reads with MiXCR, giving one entry per CDR3 protein. The sample includes some 760,000 distinct CDR3 sequences, roughly 25% of them seen just once. The data were also submitted as part of a second study, on T cells of mothers and their children.

The sample was blood. All receptors come from a boy aged 5-17 years in good health.

This clonotype has a handful of counts. The chain links TRBV4-3 to TRBJ1-1; D is uncertain. The V end lost 1 base, the J end lost 4 bases, and 13 bases lay between the germline ends. CDR1 is LGHNA and CDR2 is YSLEER in the germline V gene. The CDR3 is 15 residues long. CDR3 DNA: TGCGCCAGCAGCCAAGCGACTGGGGTGATCACTGAAGCTTTCTTT. Encoded protein: CASSQATGVITEAFF.

V and J are TRBV20-1 and TRBJ2-7, with 9 bases matching TRBD1. The CDR3 consists of 13 residues. V gave up 5 bases and J gave up 5 bases; unmatched junction bases: 7. Germline CDR1 reads DFQATT; CDR2 reads SNEGSKA (reference sequence). The CDR3 DNA follows: TGCAGTGCTCGGAGGACAGGGGCTAACGAGCAGTACTTC. Translating it yields CSARRTGANEQYF.

The chain links TRBV7-2 to TRBJ2-3; D is ambiguous. This CDR3 has 13 residues. Germline CDR1 and CDR2: SGHTA and FQGNSA. The V gene lost 3 bases and the J gene lost 6 bases, with 10 bases spanning the gap. The CDR3 region has the DNA TGTGCCAGCAGCTTCTTAGGGCAGGATACGCAGTATTTT. Translation gives CASSFLGQDTQYF. Supplemented by reference TRBV7-2 and TRBJ2-3, the full variable domain reads GAGVSQSPSNKVTEKGKDVELRCDPISGHTALYWYRQSLGQGLEFLIYFQGNSAPDKSGLPSDRFSAERTGGSVSTLTIQRTQQEDSAVYLCASSFLGQDTQYFGPGTRLTVL.

The sample holds a few counts of this clonotype. This chain connects TRBV6-2 or TRBV6-3 to TRBJ2-7; D uncertain. CDR3 size: 12 residues. The V end was cut by 2 bases, the J end by 3 bases, with 5 bases between. The V gene's germline CDR1 is MNHEY and CDR2 SVGEGT. The CDR3 sequence: CASSYEIYEQYF. The CDR3 coding sequence is TGTGCCAGCAGTTACGAAATCTACGAGCAGTACTTC.

The rearrangement links TRBV6-2 or TRBV6-3 to TRBJ2-5; D might be TRBD1 (5 bases). The germline gives CDR1 MNHEY, CDR2 SVGEGT. V shed 8 bases and J shed 7 bases, with 11 bases lying between them. The CDR3 is 11 amino acids. The CDR3 is CASGQGGTQYF. CDR3 nucleotide sequence: TGTGCCAGCGGTCAGGGCGGGACCCAGTACTTC.